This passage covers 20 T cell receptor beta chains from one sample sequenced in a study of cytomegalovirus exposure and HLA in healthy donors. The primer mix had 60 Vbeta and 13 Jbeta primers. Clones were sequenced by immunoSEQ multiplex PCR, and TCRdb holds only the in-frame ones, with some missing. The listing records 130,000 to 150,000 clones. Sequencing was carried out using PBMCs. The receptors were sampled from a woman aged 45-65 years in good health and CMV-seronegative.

The CDR3 nucleotides are TGTGCCAGCAGCTTAACGCGGGGTGGCTCCTACGAGCAGTACTTC. It translates to CASSLTRGGSYEQYF. The V call is TRBV11-2, the J call TRBJ2-7; D perhaps matches TRBD2 (6 bases). This CDR3 contains 15 residues. CDR1 is SGHAT, CDR2 FQNNGV, per germline. Between the trimmed V and J ends, which lost 2 bases and 0 bases, there was a span of 11 bases.

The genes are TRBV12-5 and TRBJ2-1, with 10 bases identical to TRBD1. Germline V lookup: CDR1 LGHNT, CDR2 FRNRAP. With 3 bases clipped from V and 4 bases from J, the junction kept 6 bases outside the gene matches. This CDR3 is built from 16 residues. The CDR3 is CASGLDRGQGYNEQFF. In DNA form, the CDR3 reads TGTGCTAGTGGTTTAGATCGGGGACAGGGGTACAATGAGCAGTTCTTC.

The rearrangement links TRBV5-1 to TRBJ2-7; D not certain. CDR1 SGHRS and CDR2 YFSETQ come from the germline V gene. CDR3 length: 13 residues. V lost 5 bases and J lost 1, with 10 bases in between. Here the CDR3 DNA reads TGCGCCAGCAGATTATCGGTTTCCTACGAGCAGTACTTC. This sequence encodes CASRLSVSYEQYF.

Written as DNA, the CDR3 is TGTGCCAGCAGTTTAGACCCACTGGGGGGGCATGCTGAAAAACTGTTTTTT. Translated: CASSLDPLGGHAEKLFF. The chain joins TRBV27 to TRBJ1-4, with D perhaps TRBD1 (6 bases). The V gene lost 2 bases and the J gene lost 7 bases, with 20 bases spanning the gap. Germline values: CDR1 MNHEY, CDR2 SMNVEV (reference sequence). The CDR3 length is 17 residues.

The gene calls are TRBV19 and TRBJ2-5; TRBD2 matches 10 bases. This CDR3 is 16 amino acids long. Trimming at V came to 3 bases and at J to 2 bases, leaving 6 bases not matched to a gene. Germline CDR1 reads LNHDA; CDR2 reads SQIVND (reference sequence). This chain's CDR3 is CASSMGSAGGQETQYF. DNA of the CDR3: TGTGCCAGTAGTATGGGGTCAGCGGGGGGGCAAGAGACCCAGTACTTC. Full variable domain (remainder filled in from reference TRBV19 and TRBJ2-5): DGGITQSPKYLFRKEGQNVTLSCEQNLNHDAMYWYRQDPGQGLRLIYYSQIVNDFQKGDIAEGYSVSREKKESFPLTVTSAQKNPTAFYLCASSMGSAGGQETQYFGPGTRLLVL.

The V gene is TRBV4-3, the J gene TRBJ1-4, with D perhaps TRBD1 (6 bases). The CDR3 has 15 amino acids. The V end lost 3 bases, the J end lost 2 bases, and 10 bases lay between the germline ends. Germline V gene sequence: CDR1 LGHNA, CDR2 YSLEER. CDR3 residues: CASSHNRVTNEKLFF. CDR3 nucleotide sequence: TGCGCCAGCAGCCATAACAGGGTGACTAATGAAAAACTGTTTTTT.

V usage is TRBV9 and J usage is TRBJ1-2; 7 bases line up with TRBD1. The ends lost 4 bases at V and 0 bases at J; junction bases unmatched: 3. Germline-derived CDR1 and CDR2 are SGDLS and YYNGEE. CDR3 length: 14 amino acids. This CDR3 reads CASSPTGANYGYTF. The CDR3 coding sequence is TGTGCCAGCAGCCCTACAGGGGCTAACTATGGCTACACCTTC.

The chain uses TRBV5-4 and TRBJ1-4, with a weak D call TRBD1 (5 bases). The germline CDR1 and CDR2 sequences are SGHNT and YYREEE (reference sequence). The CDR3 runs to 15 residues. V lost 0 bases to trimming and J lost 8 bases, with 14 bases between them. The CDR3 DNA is TGTGCCAGCAGCTTGGACGGGGGAGGAGGGGAAAAACTGTTTTTT. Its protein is CASSLDGGGGEKLFF.

CDR3 amino acids: CASRRQVVYGYTF. For the CDR3, the DNA is TGCGCCAGCAGAAGGCAGGTCGTTTATGGCTACACCTTC. V usage is TRBV5-1 and J usage is TRBJ1-2, with no clear D. The CDR3 runs to 13 residues. Trimming stripped 5 bases from V and 5 bases from J, with 13 bases between. Germline CDR1 reads SGHRS; CDR2 reads YFSETQ.

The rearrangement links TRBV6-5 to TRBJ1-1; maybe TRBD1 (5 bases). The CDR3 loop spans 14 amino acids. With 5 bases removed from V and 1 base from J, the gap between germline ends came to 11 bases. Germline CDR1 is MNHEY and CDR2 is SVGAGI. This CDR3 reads CASSPGGENTEAFF. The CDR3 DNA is TGTGCCAGCAGTCCCGGGGGTGAGAACACTGAAGCTTTCTTT.

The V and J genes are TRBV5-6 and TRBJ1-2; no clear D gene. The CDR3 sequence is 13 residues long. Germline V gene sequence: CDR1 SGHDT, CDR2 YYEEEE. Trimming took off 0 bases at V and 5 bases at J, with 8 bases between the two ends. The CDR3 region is CASSLEIGYGYTF. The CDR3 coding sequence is TGTGCCAGCAGCTTGGAAATCGGGTATGGCTACACCTTC.

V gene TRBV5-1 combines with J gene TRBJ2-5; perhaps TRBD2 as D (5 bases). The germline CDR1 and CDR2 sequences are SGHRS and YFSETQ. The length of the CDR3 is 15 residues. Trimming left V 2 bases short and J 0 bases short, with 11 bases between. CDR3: CASSLFPGNQETQYF. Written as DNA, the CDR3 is TGCGCCAGCAGCTTATTCCCCGGGAACCAAGAGACCCAGTACTTC. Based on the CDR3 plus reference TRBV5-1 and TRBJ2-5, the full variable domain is KAGVTQTPRYLIKTRGQQVTLSCSPISGHRSVSWYQQTPGQGLQFLFEYFSETQRNKGNFPGRFSGRQFSNSRSEMNVSTLELGDSALYLCASSLFPGNQETQYFGPGTRLLVL.

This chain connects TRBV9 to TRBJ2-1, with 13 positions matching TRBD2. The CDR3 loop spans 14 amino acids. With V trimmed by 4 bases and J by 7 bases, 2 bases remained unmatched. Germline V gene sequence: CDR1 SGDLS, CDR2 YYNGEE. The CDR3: CASSPGLAGNEQFF. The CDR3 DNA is TGTGCCAGCAGCCCGGGACTAGCGGGGAATGAGCAGTTCTTC. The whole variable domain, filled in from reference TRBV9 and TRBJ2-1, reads DSGVTQTPKHLITATGQRVTLRCSPRSGDLSVYWYQQSLDQGLQFLIQYYNGEERAKGNILERFSAQQFPDLHSELNLSSLELGDSALYFCASSPGLAGNEQFFGPGTRLTVL.

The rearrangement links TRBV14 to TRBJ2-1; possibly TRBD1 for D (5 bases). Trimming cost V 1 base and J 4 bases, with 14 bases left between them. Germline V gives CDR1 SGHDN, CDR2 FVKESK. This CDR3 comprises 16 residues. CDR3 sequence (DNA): TGTGCCAGCAGCCAAGCTCAAGGGGCAGGGTACAATGAGCAGTTCTTC. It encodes CASSQAQGAGYNEQFF.

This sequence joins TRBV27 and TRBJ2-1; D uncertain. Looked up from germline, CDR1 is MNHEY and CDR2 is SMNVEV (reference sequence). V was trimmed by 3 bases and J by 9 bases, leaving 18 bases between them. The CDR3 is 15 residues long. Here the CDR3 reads CASSFWQVESSEQFF. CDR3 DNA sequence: TGTGCCAGCAGTTTTTGGCAGGTAGAGTCAAGTGAGCAGTTCTTC.

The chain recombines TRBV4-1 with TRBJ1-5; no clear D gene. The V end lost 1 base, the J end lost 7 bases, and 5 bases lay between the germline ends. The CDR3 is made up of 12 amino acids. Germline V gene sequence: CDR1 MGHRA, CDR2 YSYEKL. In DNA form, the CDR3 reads TGCGCCAGCAGCCAAGGCAGGCAGCCCCAGCATTTT. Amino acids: CASSQGRQPQHF.

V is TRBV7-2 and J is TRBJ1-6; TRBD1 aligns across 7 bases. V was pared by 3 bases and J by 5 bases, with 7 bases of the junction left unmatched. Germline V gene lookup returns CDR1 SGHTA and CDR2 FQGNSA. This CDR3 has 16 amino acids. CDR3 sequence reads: CASSLAGQANNSPLHF. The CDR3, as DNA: TGTGCCAGCAGCTTGGCAGGACAGGCAAATAATTCACCCCTCCACTTT.

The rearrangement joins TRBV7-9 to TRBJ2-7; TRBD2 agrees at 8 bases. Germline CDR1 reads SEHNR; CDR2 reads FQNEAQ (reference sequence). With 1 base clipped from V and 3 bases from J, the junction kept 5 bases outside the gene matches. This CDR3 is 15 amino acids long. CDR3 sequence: CASSLGTSFDYEQYF. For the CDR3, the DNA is TGTGCCAGCAGCTTAGGGACTAGCTTCGACTACGAGCAGTACTTC.

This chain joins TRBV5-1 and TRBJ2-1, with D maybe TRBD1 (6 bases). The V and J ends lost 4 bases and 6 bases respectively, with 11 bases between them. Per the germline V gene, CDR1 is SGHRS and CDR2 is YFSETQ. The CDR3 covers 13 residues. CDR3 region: CASSTGHGNEQFF. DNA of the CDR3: TGCGCCAGCAGCACGGGACACGGCAATGAGCAGTTCTTC.

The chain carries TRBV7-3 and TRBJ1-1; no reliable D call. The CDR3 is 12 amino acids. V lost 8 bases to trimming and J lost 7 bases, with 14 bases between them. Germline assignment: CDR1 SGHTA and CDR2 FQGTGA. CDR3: CASVGGRGEAFF. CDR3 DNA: TGTGCCAGCGTGGGAGGACGGGGTGAAGCTTTCTTT.